These T cell receptor beta chains were read from a single sample in a study of control samples from healthy donors and cancer patients. Method: immunoSEQ multiplex PCR; TCRdb's copy keeps in-frame clones and lacks some. The table lists fewer than 200,000 clones, roughly 95% of them singletons. Sequences were obtained from blood. The receptor set was obtained from a woman in her thirties in good health. Both conserved end residues are part of each CDR3. A D gene is named only where the DNA matches it firmly. Size is stated for part of the rows, as once, few or many counts, or as a class when the clone is expanded.

V gene: TRBV27
clone size: .
D gene: .
J gene: TRBJ2-2
CDR3 protein: CASTRLENTGELFF
CDR3 DNA: TGTGCCAGCACCCGACTGGAGAACACCGGGGAGCTGTTTTTT

V gene: TRBV9
clone size: .
D gene: .
J gene: TRBJ2-7
CDR3 protein: CASSGRDGTSYEQYF
CDR3 DNA: TGTGCCAGCAGCGGCCGGGACGGGACCTCCTACGAGCAGTACTTC

V gene: TRBV30
clone size: .
D gene: TRBD1
J gene: TRBJ2-2
CDR3 protein: CAWSVGQPGELFF
CDR3 DNA: TGTGCCTGGAGTGTGGGACAGCCCGGGGAGCTGTTTTTT

V gene: TRBV3-1/TRBV3-2
clone size: .
D gene: TRBD1
J gene: TRBJ2-3
CDR3 protein: CASSPTGGNTDTQYF
CDR3 DNA: TGTGCCAGCAGCCCGACAGGGGGTAACACAGATACGCAGTATTTT

V gene: TRBV7-6
clone size: once
D gene: .
J gene: TRBJ2-1
CDR3 protein: CASSLSADNEQFF
CDR3 DNA: TGTGCCAGCAGCTTATCCGCTGACAATGAGCAGTTCTTC

V gene: TRBV7-8
clone size: .
D gene: .
J gene: TRBJ2-2
CDR3 protein: CASSLASTNTGELFF
CDR3 DNA: TGTGCCAGCAGCCTGGCCTCAACGAACACCGGGGAGCTGTTTTTT

V gene: TRBV11-2
clone size: .
D gene: .
J gene: TRBJ2-1
CDR3 protein: CASSLDGQSLNEQFF
CDR3 DNA: TGTGCCAGCAGCTTAGATGGGCAGTCCCTTAATGAGCAGTTCTTC

V gene: TRBV24-1
clone size: .
D gene: .
J gene: TRBJ2-2
CDR3 protein: CATSTGPGELFF
CDR3 DNA: TGTGCCACCAGTACAGGGCCCGGGGAGCTGTTTTTT

V gene: TRBV5-5
clone size: .
D gene: TRBD1
J gene: TRBJ2-7
CDR3 protein: CASSLEGTGVYEQYF
CDR3 DNA: TGTGCCAGCAGCTTGGAAGGGACAGGGGTCTACGAGCAGTACTTC

V gene: TRBV4-1
clone size: .
D gene: .
J gene: TRBJ2-7
CDR3 protein: CASSPRPGYEQYF
CDR3 DNA: TGCGCCAGCAGCCCGAGGCCCGGGTACGAGCAGTACTTC

V gene: TRBV6-4
clone size: .
D gene: TRBD2
J gene: TRBJ2-3
CDR3 protein: CASSSGRDTDTQYF
CDR3 DNA: TGTGCCAGCAGTAGCGGGAGGGACACAGATACGCAGTATTTT

V gene: TRBV5-4
clone size: .
D gene: TRBD1
J gene: TRBJ2-7
CDR3 protein: CASSYDRGSYEQYF
CDR3 DNA: TGTGCCAGCAGCTATGACAGGGGTTCCTACGAGCAGTACTTC

V gene: TRBV15
clone size: .
D gene: TRBD2
J gene: TRBJ2-3
CDR3 protein: CATSTSTSGRTQYF
CDR3 DNA: TGTGCCACCAGCACTTCAACTAGCGGGAGAACGCAGTATTTT

V gene: TRBV20-1
clone size: .
D gene: .
J gene: TRBJ2-7
CDR3 protein: CSASEAYEQYF
CDR3 DNA: TGCAGTGCTTCGGAGGCCTACGAGCAGTACTTC

V gene: TRBV4-2
clone size: .
D gene: TRBD2
J gene: TRBJ2-5
CDR3 protein: CASSQVTSGGVAQYF
CDR3 DNA: TGTGCCAGCAGCCAAGTTACTAGCGGGGGGGTGGCCCAGTACTTC

V gene: TRBV19
clone size: .
D gene: .
J gene: TRBJ1-5
CDR3 protein: CASSIKGGGGNQPQHF
CDR3 DNA: TGTGCCAGTAGTATTAAGGGGGGAGGAGGCAATCAGCCCCAGCATTTT

V gene: TRBV6-5
clone size: .
D gene: .
J gene: TRBJ2-1
CDR3 protein: CASSYSDSRNEQFF
CDR3 DNA: TGTGCCAGCAGTTACTCCGACAGCCGCAATGAGCAGTTCTTC

V gene: TRBV9
clone size: .
D gene: TRBD2
J gene: TRBJ2-1
CDR3 protein: CASNLAGGFSNEQFF
CDR3 DNA: TGTGCCAGCAACCTAGCGGGGGGGTTCTCCAATGAGCAGTTCTTC

V gene: TRBV28
clone size: .
D gene: TRBD1
J gene: TRBJ1-2
CDR3 protein: CASRGDRGLRDYGYTF
CDR3 DNA: TGTGCCAGCAGGGGGGACAGGGGGCTCCGGGACTATGGCTACACCTTC

V gene: TRBV18
clone size: .
D gene: .
J gene: TRBJ2-4
CDR3 protein: CASSPPSTGNIQYF
CDR3 DNA: TGTGCCAGCTCACCACCCAGTACCGGCAACATTCAGTACTTC

V gene: TRBV4-1
clone size: .
D gene: .
J gene: TRBJ1-3
CDR3 protein: CASSPGWTSIYF
CDR3 DNA: TGCGCCAGCAGCCCAGGGTGGACGTCCATATATTTT

V gene: TRBV28
clone size: .
D gene: .
J gene: TRBJ1-5
CDR3 protein: CASSPRGQLQPQHF
CDR3 DNA: TGTGCCAGCAGTCCCCGGGGCCAACTTCAGCCCCAGCATTTT

V gene: TRBV7-9
clone size: .
D gene: TRBD1
J gene: TRBJ1-4
CDR3 protein: CASSLWTGNEKLFF
CDR3 DNA: TGTGCCAGCAGCTTATGGACAGGGAACGAAAAACTGTTTTTT

V gene: TRBV2
clone size: .
D gene: .
J gene: TRBJ1-5
CDR3 protein: CASSEAFYQPQHF
CDR3 DNA: TGTGCCAGCAGTGAAGCGTTTTATCAGCCCCAGCATTTT

V gene: TRBV7-2
clone size: .
D gene: .
J gene: TRBJ1-2
CDR3 protein: CASSATGLHGYTF
CDR3 DNA: TGTGCCAGCAGCGCTACAGGGCTGCATGGCTACACCTTC

V gene: TRBV14
clone size: .
D gene: .
J gene: TRBJ1-2
CDR3 protein: CASSQAWSDHYGYTF
CDR3 DNA: TGTGCCAGCAGCCAAGCGTGGTCAGATCACTATGGCTACACCTTC